The entry below gives a single T cell receptor beta chain sequence along with its context. What it recognizes is unknown. This sample was taken from a study of cytomegalovirus exposure and HLA in healthy donors. Study-level findings and limits: Altogether, 150 to 200 TCR beta chains were recorded as cytomegalovirus-associated.

V was shortened by 4 bases and J by 9 bases, with 22 bases between the two germline ends. This CDR3 contains 15 residues. Germline CDR1 is GTSNPN and CDR2 is SVGIG (reference sequence). Use of 60 Vbeta and 13 Jbeta primers characterized the PCR. Only in-frame clones appear in the TCRdb table, and some are missing; sequencing was by immunoSEQ multiplex PCR. The repertoire holds some 120,000 clones, with around 80% as singletons. The receptor's source is a female donor in good health and CMV-seronegative. Source material: PBMCs. The chain is built from TRBV30 and TRBJ2-1, with D possibly being TRBD2 (6 bases). CDR3 sequence reads: CAWNDNPGVQSEQFF. The CDR3 bases are TGTGCCTGGAACGATAACCCGGGAGTTCAGAGTGAGCAGTTCTTC. The variable domain in full, with the rest retrieved from reference TRBV30 and TRBJ2-1, is SQTIHQWPATLVQPVGSPLSLECTVEGTSNPNLYWYRQAAGRGLQLLFYSVGIGQISSEVPQNLSASRPQDRQFILSSKKLLLSDSGFYLCAWNDNPGVQSEQFFGPGTRLTVL.